This TCR beta chain was sequenced during a study of blood T cells in healthy people across ages. General study findings and limits: There were more naive CD4+ cells and higher diversity in long-lived donors than in aged donors. The recorded TCR beta diversity per million T cells decreased in a roughly linear manner with age.

This CDR3 region has 17 residues. The V gene's germline CDR1 is MNHEY and CDR2 SMNVEV (reference sequence). V dropped 4 bases and J dropped 4; count of bases not matched to a gene: 15. With a J-beta primer mix and a sample-barcoded 5' primer, a second PCR ran about 6 to 11 cycles. Each cDNA molecule carried a tag from a template-switch adaptor that contained 12 random nucleotides. MiXCR, applied by TCRdb to the 5' RACE reads, yields one record per CDR3 protein. Of 2 million or so distinct CDR3 sequences in the sample, about 50% were seen once. Remarks on this clonotype: Its antigen is undetermined.

The chain recombines TRBV27 with TRBJ2-7; TRBD2 matches 8 bases. Sample: blood. This clonotype was obtained from a woman aged 40 to 50 in good health. CDR3 residues: CASSSRALGGARYEQYF. The DNA of the CDR3 is TGTGCCAGCAGTTCCCGGGCGCTCGGGGGGGCGCGGTACGAGCAGTACTTC.